The rows below give T cell receptor beta chains drawn from one sample of a study of OX40 agonist ivuxolimab in advanced cancers. The table came from immunoSEQ multiplex PCR; TCRdb's copy has only in-frame clones and leaves some out. The top ten hold approximately 12% of the sample, which has over 35,000 clones, 80% to 90% seen once. The source was CD4+ or CD8+ T cells sorted from blood, collected in a trial of the OX40 agonist ivuxolimab. These receptors were taken from an adult with an advanced solid tumor such as melanoma, head and neck, liver or kidney cancer. CDR3s include the opening cysteine and the closing phenylalanine or tryptophan. The D gene is left open where the match is weak. Size values are once, few and many counts, or a class for expanded clones, and some rows have none.

J | size | V | D | length | CDR3 | DNA
TRBJ2-6 | - | TRBV13 | - | 16 | CASSLPGLAGANVLTF | TGTGCCAGCAGCTTACCGGGGTTAGCTGGGGCCAACGTCCTGACTTTC
TRBJ2-5 | - | TRBV27 | - | 13 | CASSLGVQETQYF | TGTGCCAGCAGCCTAGGGGTGCAAGAGACCCAGTACTTC
TRBJ1-5 | - | TRBV6-6 | - | 16 | CASSSQWQGKAQPQHF | TGTGCCAGCAGTTCTCAGTGGCAGGGTAAGGCTCAGCCCCAGCATTTT
TRBJ2-7 | - | TRBV27 | TRBD1 | 14 | CASSLTGDSYEQYF | TGTGCCAGCAGTCTGACAGGGGACAGCTACGAGCAGTACTTC
TRBJ2-3 | - | TRBV7-2 | TRBD2 | 16 | CASRDGEREFADTQYF | TGTGCCAGCAGGGACGGAGAGCGGGAGTTCGCAGATACGCAGTATTTT
TRBJ1-3 | - | TRBV7-2 | - | 12 | CASSLGGNTIYF | TGTGCCAGCAGCTTAGGAGGGAACACCATATATTTT
TRBJ2-7 | - | TRBV6-5 | - | 14 | CASSLQLDEYEQYF | TGTGCCAGCAGTCTACAGTTGGACGAGTACGAGCAGTACTTC
TRBJ2-5 | - | TRBV6-1 | TRBD2 | 15 | CASSETSGGQETQYF | TGTGCCAGCAGTGAGACTAGCGGGGGGCAAGAGACCCAGTACTTC
TRBJ2-5 | - | TRBV5-6 | - | 17 | CASSLGPQRALQETQYF | TGTGCCAGCAGCTTGGGTCCCCAGAGGGCGCTTCAAGAGACCCAGTACTTC
TRBJ1-5 | - | TRBV7-6 | - | 13 | CASSLESNQPQHF | TGTGCCAGCAGCTTGGAAAGCAATCAGCCCCAGCATTTT
TRBJ2-3 | - | TRBV9 | - | 18 | CASSYSSDQGVVADTQYF | TGTGCCAGCAGCTACTCTTCTGACCAAGGGGTGGTCGCAGATACGCAGTATTTT
TRBJ2-7 | once | TRBV7-9 | - | 14 | CASSLYRDPYEQYF | TGTGCCAGCAGCTTATACAGGGATCCCTACGAGCAGTACTTC
TRBJ2-7 | - | TRBV5-1 | - | 16 | CASSLPQTQNSYEQYF | TGCGCCAGCAGCCTCCCCCAAACGCAAAACTCCTACGAGCAGTACTTC
TRBJ1-1 | - | TRBV5-1 | - | 14 | CASSLEGGGTEAFF | TGCGCCAGCAGCTTGGAGGGCGGGGGCACTGAAGCTTTCTTT
TRBJ1-2 | - | TRBV19 | TRBD1 | 16 | CASSIDRGTILYGYTF | TGTGCCAGTAGTATTGACAGGGGGACAATTCTCTATGGCTACACCTTC
TRBJ1-5 | - | TRBV5-4 | - | 15 | CASSQGQYSNQPQHF | TGTGCCAGCAGCCAAGGACAGTATAGCAATCAGCCCCAGCATTTT
TRBJ2-7 | - | TRBV6-5 | - | 15 | CASSASAGGGGEQYF | TGTGCCAGCAGTGCCTCTGCCGGGGGAGGGGGCGAGCAGTACTTC
TRBJ2-1 | - | TRBV9 | TRBD2 | 15 | CASSGLAFSYNEQFF | TGTGCCAGCAGCGGACTAGCGTTCTCCTACAATGAGCAGTTCTTC
TRBJ2-5 | large | TRBV19 | - | 14 | CASKKHPTGETQYF | TGTGCCAGTAAAAAACACCCCACGGGAGAGACCCAGTACTTC
TRBJ1-2 | - | TRBV9 | - | 14 | CASSVKGTSDGYTF | TGTGCCAGCAGCGTAAAAGGGACGTCGGATGGCTACACCTTC
TRBJ2-2 | - | TRBV9 | - | 15 | CASSADRVNTGELFF | TGTGCCAGCAGCGCGGACAGAGTTAACACCGGGGAGCTGTTTTTT